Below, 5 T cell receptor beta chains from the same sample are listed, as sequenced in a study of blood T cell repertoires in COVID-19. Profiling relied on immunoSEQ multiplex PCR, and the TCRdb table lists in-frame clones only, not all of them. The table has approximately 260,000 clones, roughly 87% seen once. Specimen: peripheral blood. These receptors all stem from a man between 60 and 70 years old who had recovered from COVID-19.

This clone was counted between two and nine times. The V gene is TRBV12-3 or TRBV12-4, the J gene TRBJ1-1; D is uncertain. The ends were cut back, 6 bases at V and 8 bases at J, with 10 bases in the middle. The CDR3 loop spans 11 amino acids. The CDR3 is CASSPVEEAFF. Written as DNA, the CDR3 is TGTGCCAGCAGCCCCGTCGAGGAAGCTTTCTTT.

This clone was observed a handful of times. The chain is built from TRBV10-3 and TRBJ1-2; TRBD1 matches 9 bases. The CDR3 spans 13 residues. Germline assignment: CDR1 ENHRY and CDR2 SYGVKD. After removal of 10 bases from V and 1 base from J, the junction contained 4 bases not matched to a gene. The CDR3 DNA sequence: TGTGCCACTGGGACAGGGAATAACTATGGCTACACCTTC. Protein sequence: CATGTGNNYGYTF.

CDR3 nucleotides: TGTGCCAGCTGTTGCCTCTTCCGGGGGTCCGGCGAGCAGTACTTC. Protein sequence: CASCCLFRGSGEQYF. The chain joins TRBV2 to TRBJ2-7, with D possibly being TRBD2 (6 bases). The germline V and J ends were trimmed by 8 bases and 6 bases, with 23 bases remaining between them. Germline V CDR1 and CDR2: SNHLY, FYNNEI. The CDR3 runs 15 residues. The full variable domain, in which reference TRBV2 and TRBJ2-7 provide the parts outside the CDR3, is EPEVTQTPSHQVTQMGQEVILRCVPISNHLYFYWYRQILGQKVEFLVSFYNNEISEKSEIFDDQFSVERPDGSNFTLKIRSTKLEDSAMYFCASCCLFRGSGEQYFGPGTRLTVT.

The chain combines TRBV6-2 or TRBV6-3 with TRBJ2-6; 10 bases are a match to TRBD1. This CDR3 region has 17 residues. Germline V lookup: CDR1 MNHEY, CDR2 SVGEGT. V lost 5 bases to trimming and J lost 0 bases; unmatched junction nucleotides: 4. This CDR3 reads CASSPGQGVSGANVLTF. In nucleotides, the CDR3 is TGTGCCAGCAGTCCCGGACAGGGGGTCTCTGGGGCCAACGTCCTGACTTTC.

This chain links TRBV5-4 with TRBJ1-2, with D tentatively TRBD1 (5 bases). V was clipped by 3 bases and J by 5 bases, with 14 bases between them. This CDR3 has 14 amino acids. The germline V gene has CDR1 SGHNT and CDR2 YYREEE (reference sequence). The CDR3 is CASSYATDSYGYTF. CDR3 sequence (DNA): TGTGCCAGCAGCTACGCGACAGATTCATATGGCTACACCTTC.